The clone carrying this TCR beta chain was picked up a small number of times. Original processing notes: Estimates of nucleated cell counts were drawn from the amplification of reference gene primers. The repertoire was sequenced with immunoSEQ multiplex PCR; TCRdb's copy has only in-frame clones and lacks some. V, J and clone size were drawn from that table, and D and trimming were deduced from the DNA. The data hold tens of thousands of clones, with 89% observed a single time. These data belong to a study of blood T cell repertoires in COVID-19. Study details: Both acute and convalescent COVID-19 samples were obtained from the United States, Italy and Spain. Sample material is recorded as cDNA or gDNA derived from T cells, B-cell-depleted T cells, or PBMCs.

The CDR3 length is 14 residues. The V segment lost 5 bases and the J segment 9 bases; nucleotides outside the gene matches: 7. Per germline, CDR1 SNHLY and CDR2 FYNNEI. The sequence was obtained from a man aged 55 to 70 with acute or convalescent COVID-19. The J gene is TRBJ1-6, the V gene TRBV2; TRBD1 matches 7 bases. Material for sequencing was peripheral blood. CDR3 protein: CASSPGTVRSPLHF. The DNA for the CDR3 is TGTGCCAGCAGTCCCGGGACAGTGCGTTCACCCCTCCACTTT.